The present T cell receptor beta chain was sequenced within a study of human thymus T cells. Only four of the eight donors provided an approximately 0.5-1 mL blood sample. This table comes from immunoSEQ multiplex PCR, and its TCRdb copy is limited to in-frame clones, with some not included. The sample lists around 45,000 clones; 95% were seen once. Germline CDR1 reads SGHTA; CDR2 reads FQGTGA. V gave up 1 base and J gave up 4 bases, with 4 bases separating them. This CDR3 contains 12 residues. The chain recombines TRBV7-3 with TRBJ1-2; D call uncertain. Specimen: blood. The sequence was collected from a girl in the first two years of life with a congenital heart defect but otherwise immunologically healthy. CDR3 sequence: CASSLKVYGYTF. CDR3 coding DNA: TGTGCCAGCAGCTTAAAGGTCTATGGCTACACCTTC.